The clone carrying this T cell receptor (beta chain) was detected a few times. The sample originates from a study of identical twins. MiXCR was run by TCRdb on the 5' RACE reads, yielding one entry per CDR3 protein. This sample has around 230,000 distinct CDR3 sequences, with approximately 5.9% found just once. The same sample was also studied in work on T cells expressing NK-cell markers. That work contributes: The CD3+CD56-NKG2C+ fraction of a handful of donors was likewise dominated by these clonotypes. Expanded NKG2C+ T cell clones were not confirmed as HCMV-specific.

This TCR was sampled from a woman aged 18-29 years in good health. Source material: CD8+ T cells sorted from blood.

CDR3 residues: CASSLGPSEDTQYF. The CDR3 region has the DNA TGTGCCAGCAGCTTGGGTCCATCGGAGGATACGCAGTATTTT. The rearrangement joins TRBV11-2 to TRBJ2-3; D is unclear. Germline CDR1 SGHAT, CDR2 FQNNGV. CDR3 length: 14 amino acids. V was shortened by 3 bases and J by 6 bases, with 13 bases between the two germline ends.